The next 9 T cell receptor beta chains were all read from a single sample in a study of T cells after yellow fever vaccination. TCRdb re-called the 5' RACE reads with MiXCR, one entry per CDR3 protein. The table includes over 65,000 distinct CDR3 sequences, less than 15% detected once. Source: CD8+ T cells not binding an NS4B(214-222) dextramer, sorted from PBMCs, taken roughly 20 days after the first yellow fever vaccination. The source of these receptors is a man aged 18-30 years who received the YFV17D yellow fever vaccine.

The chain recombines TRBV7-2 with TRBJ2-7, with 10 positions matching TRBD2. This CDR3 comprises 15 residues. The V and J ends lost 2 bases and 3 bases, in that order; junction bases with no gene match: 4. Germline V gene sequence: CDR1 SGHTA, CDR2 FQGNSA. Written as DNA, the CDR3 is TGTGCCAGCAGCTTACTATCTAGCGGGGGCTACGAGCAGTACGTC. Its translation: CASSLLSSGGYEQYV.

The CDR3 sequence: CASSSVSAGQGGYEQYV. The CDR3, as DNA: TGTGCCAGCAGTTCAGTTAGCGCGGGACAGGGGGGCTACGAGCAGTACGTC. The rearrangement links TRBV28 to TRBJ2-7, with 11 nucleotides matching TRBD1. Germline loops: CDR1 MDHEN, CDR2 SYDVKM. The CDR3 has 17 amino acids. Trimming at V came to 4 bases and at J to 3 bases, leaving 11 bases not matched to a gene.

This chain links TRBV5-1 with TRBJ2-6, with TRBD2 matching over 7 bases. Trimming removed 4 bases from V and 2 bases from J; junction bases left unmatched: 3. Germline assignment: CDR1 SGHRS and CDR2 YFSETQ. The CDR3 has 15 amino acids. As DNA, the CDR3 is TGCGCCAGCAGCCTAACTAGCGCTGGGGCCAACGTCCTGACTTTC. This translates into CASSLTSAGANVLTF.

The chain links TRBV7-2 to TRBJ2-5, with a weak D call TRBD2 (6 bases). V shed 4 bases and J shed 2 bases, with 11 bases lying between them. Germline V CDR1 and CDR2: SGHTA, FQGNSA. The length of the CDR3 is 14 residues. This CDR3 is CASSSGLAQETQYF. CDR3 sequence (DNA): TGTGCCAGCAGCTCGGGACTGGCACAAGAGACCCAGTACTTC.

This clonotype appeared a few times. The V call is TRBV12-3 or TRBV12-4, the J call TRBJ2-2, with 10 positions matching TRBD1. This CDR3 is 16 amino acids long. The V gene end was trimmed by 6 bases and the J gene end by 5 bases; junction bases not matched to a gene: 9. CDR3 in amino acids: CASSRPGQGGTGELFF. The CDR3 DNA is TGTGCCAGCAGCAGACCCGGACAGGGGGGAACCGGGGAGCTGTTTTTT.

The V call is TRBV27, the J call TRBJ2-2; D is unclear. The germline gives CDR1 MNHEY, CDR2 SMNVEV (reference sequence). The CDR3 length is 13 residues. Trimming left V 2 bases short and J 5 bases short, with 6 bases between. The CDR3 region is CASSLRETGELFF. The CDR3 nucleotides read TGTGCCAGCAGTTTAAGGGAAACCGGGGAGCTGTTTTTT.

Only a few counts were recorded for this clonotype. The chain employs TRBV19 and TRBJ1-3; D not certain. V was cut by 5 bases and J by 2 bases, with 7 bases left in between. CDR3 length equals 13 residues. The germline CDR1 and CDR2 sequences are LNHDA and SQIVND (reference sequence). The CDR3 sequence is CASSSPTGNTIYF. CDR3 DNA: TGTGCCAGTAGTTCCCCGACTGGAAACACCATATATTTT.

This clonotype was observed a handful of times. The CDR3 is CASSPGWGDTEAFF. DNA of the CDR3: TGCGCCAGCAGCCCGGGCTGGGGGGACACTGAAGCTTTCTTT. V and J are TRBV5-1 and TRBJ1-1; possibly TRBD1 for D (5 bases). This CDR3 spans 14 amino acids. Germline values: CDR1 SGHRS, CDR2 YFSETQ. Trimming shortened V by 4 bases and J by 3 bases, and 13 bases separated the two germline ends.

V is TRBV4-1 and J is TRBJ2-3, with D tentatively TRBD1 (5 bases). This CDR3 has 15 amino acids. Trimming removed 5 bases at V and 3 bases at J, with 15 bases between. Per the germline V gene, CDR1 is MGHRA and CDR2 is YSYEKL. The CDR3 region has the DNA TGCGCCAGCAGCAAGCTAGACAGATTAACAGATACGCAGTATTTT. It specifies CASSKLDRLTDTQYF.